This T cell receptor (beta chain) originates from a study of human T cells and chemical hapten exposure. At the level of the study: Patches that contained 0.01% DPC were applied to the upper back and read at 6 days.

Indicated time point: pre-sensitization, week 0. The treatment: therapeutic diphenylcyclopropenone sensitization with weekly scalp DPC. Study conclusions and caveats: Counts of expanded TCRs (at PT1) showed a positive correlation with patch test score. It should be noted that donors had alopecia, so their immune response may differ from healthy people's.

Individual cDNA molecules (in the library) carried attached unique molecular identifiers. One entry per CDR3 protein, called by TCRdb with MiXCR from the RACE reads. The sample contains 84,000 or so distinct CDR3 sequences, 8.5% of which appear only once. Points on this clonotype: The antigen is unknown.

CDR1 and CDR2 from the germline V gene are SGHTA and FQGNSA. The ends were cut back, 0 bases at V and 3 bases at J, with 10 bases in the middle. This CDR3 region has 15 residues. The sequence derives from a man in his forties or fifties with alopecia areata. Some clones in this sample may be carry-over from other donors' samples. The sample consisted of whole blood, taken in connection with sensitization to the hapten diphenylcyclopropenone (DPC). The chain employs TRBV7-2 and TRBJ2-3, with D perhaps assigned TRBD1 or TRBD2 (6 bases each). This chain's CDR3 is CASSLAVGGTDTQYF. In DNA form, the CDR3 reads TGTGCCAGCAGCTTAGCTGTAGGGGGGACAGATACGCAGTATTTT. The full variable domain, in which reference TRBV7-2 and TRBJ2-3 provide the parts outside the CDR3, is GAGVSQSPSNKVTEKGKDVELRCDPISGHTALYWYRQSLGQGLEFLIYFQGNSAPDKSGLPSDRFSAERTGGSVSTLTIQRTQQEDSAVYLCASSLAVGGTDTQYFGPGTRLTVL.